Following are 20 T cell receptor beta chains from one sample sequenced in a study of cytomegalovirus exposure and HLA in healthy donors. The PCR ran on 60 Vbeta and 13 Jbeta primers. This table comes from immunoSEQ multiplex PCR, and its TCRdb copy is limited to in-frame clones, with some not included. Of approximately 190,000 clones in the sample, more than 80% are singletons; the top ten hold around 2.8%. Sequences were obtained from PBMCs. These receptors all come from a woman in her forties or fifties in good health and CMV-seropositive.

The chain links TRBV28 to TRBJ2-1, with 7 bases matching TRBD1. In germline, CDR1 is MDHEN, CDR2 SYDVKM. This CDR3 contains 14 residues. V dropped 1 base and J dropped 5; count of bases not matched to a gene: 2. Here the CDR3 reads CASSLSQGNNEQFF. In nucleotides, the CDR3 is TGTGCCAGCAGTTTATCACAGGGGAACAATGAGCAGTTCTTC.

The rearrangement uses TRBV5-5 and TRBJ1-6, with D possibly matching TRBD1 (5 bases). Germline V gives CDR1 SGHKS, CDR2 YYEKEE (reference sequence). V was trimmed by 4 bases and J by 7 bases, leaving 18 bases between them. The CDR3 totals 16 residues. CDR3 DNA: TGTGCCAGCAGCCCCGCATGGGACTCCCGCAATTCACCCCTCCACTTT. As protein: CASSPAWDSRNSPLHF.

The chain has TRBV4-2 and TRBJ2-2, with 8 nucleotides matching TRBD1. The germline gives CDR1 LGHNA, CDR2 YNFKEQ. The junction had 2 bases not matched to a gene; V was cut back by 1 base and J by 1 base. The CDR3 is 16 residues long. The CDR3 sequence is CASSQARGRNTGELFF. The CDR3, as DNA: TGTGCCAGCAGCCAAGCCAGGGGGCGGAACACCGGGGAGCTGTTTTTT.

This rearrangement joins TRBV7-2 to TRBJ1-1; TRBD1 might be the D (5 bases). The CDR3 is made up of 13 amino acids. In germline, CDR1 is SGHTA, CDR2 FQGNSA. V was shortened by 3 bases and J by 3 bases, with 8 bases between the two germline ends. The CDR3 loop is CASSLTVDTEAFF. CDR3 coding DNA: TGTGCCAGCAGCTTGACAGTTGACACTGAAGCTTTCTTT.

CDR3 sequence: CASSMRTGDQPQHF. The CDR3 DNA is TGTGCCAGTAGTATGCGGACAGGCGATCAGCCCCAGCATTTT. J is TRBJ1-5 and V is TRBV19; the match to TRBD1 covers 7 bases. This CDR3 has 14 amino acids. Germline CDR1 is LNHDA and CDR2 is SQIVND (reference sequence). V shed 3 bases and J 5 bases; nucleotides not matched to a gene: 4.

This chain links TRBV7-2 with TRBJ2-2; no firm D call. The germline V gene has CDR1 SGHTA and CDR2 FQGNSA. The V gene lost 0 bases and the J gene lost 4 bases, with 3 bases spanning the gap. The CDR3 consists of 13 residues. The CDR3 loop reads CASSLARTGELFF. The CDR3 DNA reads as TGTGCCAGCAGCTTAGCGCGCACCGGGGAGCTGTTTTTT.

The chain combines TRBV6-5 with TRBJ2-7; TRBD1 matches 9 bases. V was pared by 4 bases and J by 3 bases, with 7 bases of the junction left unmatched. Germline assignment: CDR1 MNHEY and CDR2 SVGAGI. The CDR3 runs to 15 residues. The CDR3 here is CASSSIGTGSYEQYF. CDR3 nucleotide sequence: TGTGCCAGCAGTTCTATCGGGACAGGGAGCTACGAGCAGTACTTC.

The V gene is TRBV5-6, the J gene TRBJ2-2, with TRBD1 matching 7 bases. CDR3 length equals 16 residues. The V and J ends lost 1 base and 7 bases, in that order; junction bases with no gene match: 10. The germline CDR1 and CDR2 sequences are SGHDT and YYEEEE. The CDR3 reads CASSLLNTGEIGELFF. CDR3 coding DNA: TGTGCCAGCAGCTTGTTAAATACAGGGGAAATCGGGGAGCTGTTTTTT.

The CDR3 protein is CASRIRTGAEAFF. The CDR3 coding sequence is TGTGCCAGCAGGATTAGGACAGGGGCTGAAGCTTTCTTT. This rearrangement joins TRBV7-8 to TRBJ1-1, with 9 positions matching TRBD1. Germline V gives CDR1 SGHVS, CDR2 FQNEAQ. CDR3 size: 13 residues. V shed 6 bases and J 6 bases; nucleotides not matched to a gene: 5.

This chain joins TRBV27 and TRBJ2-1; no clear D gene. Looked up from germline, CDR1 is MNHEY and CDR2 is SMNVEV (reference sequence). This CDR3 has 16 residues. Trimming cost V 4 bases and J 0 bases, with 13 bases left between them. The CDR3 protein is CASSSPIRSSYNEQFF. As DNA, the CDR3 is TGTGCCAGCAGTTCCCCCATTAGGAGCTCCTACAATGAGCAGTTCTTC.

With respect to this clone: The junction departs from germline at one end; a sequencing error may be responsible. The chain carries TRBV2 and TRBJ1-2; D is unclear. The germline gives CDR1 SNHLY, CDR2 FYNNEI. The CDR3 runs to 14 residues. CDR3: CASSVIEASGYGSF. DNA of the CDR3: TGTGCCAGCAGTGTTATCGAGGCCTCGGGGTACGGGAGCTTC.

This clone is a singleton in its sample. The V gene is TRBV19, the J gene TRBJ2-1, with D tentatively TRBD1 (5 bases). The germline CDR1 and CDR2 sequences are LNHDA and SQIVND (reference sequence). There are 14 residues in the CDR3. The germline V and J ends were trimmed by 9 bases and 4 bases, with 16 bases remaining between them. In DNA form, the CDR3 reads TGTGCCAGCCAGGACACCTCCAAATACAATGAGCAGTTCTTC. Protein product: CASQDTSKYNEQFF.

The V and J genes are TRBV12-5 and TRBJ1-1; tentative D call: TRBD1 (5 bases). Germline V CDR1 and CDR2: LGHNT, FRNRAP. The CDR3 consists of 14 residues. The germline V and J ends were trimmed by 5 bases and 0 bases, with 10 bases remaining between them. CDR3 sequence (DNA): TGTGCTAGTGGTGACAGTCCCCTGAACACTGAAGCTTTCTTT. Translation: CASGDSPLNTEAFF.

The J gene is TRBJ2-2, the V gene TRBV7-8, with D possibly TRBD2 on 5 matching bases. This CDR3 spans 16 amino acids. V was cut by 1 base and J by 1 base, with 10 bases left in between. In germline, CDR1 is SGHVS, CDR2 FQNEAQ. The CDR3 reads CASSLVRALNTGELFF. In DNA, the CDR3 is TGTGCCAGCAGCTTAGTGCGGGCCCTGAACACCGGGGAGCTGTTTTTT.

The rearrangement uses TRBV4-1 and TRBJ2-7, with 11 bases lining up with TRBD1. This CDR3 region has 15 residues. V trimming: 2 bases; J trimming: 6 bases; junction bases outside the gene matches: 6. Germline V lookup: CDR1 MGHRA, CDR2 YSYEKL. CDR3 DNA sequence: TGCGCCAGCAGCCAACCCCCCGGGACAGGGGGCGAGCAGTACTTC. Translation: CASSQPPGTGGEQYF.

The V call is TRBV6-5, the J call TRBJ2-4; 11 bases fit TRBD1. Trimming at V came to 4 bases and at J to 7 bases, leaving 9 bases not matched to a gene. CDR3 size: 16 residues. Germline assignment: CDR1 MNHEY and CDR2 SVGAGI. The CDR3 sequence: CASSFSGTGGRNIQYF. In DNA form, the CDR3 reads TGTGCCAGCAGTTTTTCCGGGACAGGGGGGAGGAACATTCAGTACTTC.

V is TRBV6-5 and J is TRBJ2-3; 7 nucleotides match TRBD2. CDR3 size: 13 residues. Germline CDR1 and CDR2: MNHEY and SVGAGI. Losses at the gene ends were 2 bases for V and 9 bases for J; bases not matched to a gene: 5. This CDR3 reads CASSYAASGTQYF. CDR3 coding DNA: TGTGCCAGCAGTTACGCGGCTAGCGGCACGCAGTATTTT.

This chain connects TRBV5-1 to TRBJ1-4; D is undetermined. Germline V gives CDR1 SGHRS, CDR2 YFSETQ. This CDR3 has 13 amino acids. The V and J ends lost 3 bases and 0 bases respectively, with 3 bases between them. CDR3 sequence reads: CASSSATNEKLFF. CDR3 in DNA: TGCGCCAGCAGCTCCGCAACTAATGAAAAACTGTTTTTT.

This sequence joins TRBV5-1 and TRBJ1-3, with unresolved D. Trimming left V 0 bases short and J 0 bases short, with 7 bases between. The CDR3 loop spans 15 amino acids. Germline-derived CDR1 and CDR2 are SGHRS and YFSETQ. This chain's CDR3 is CASSLEQVSGNTIYF. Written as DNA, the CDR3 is TGCGCCAGCAGCTTGGAGCAGGTCTCTGGAAACACCATATATTTT. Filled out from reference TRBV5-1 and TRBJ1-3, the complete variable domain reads KAGVTQTPRYLIKTRGQQVTLSCSPISGHRSVSWYQQTPGQGLQFLFEYFSETQRNKGNFPGRFSGRQFSNSRSEMNVSTLELGDSALYLCASSLEQVSGNTIYFGEGSWLTVV.

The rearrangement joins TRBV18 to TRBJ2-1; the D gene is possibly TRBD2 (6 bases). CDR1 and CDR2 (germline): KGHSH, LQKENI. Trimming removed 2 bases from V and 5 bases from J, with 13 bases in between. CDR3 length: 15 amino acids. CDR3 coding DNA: TGTGCCAGCTCACCAGTAAGGGGACTGGACAATGAGCAGTTCTTC. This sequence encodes CASSPVRGLDNEQFF.